A selection of T cell receptor beta chains follows, all from one sample in a study of beta chain features in type 1 diabetes. Here immunoSEQ multiplex PCR was the method, and the copy in TCRdb shows in-frame clones only, minus some. The sample lists about 150,000 clones, 9.2% seen once, with about 0.68% in the top ten. The specimen was central memory CD4+ T cells from blood. The receptor source for this set is a man between 18 and 29 years old in good health. The conserved cysteine and the conserved F or W are not part of the CDR3 here. Fields, in order: CDR3 length, V gene, D gene, J gene, CDR3 protein. A D gene is named only where the DNA matches it firmly.

12	TRBV18	-	TRBJ2-3	ASSVSGGTDTQY
13	TRBV9	-	TRBJ2-3	ASSDAGQITDTQY
12	TRBV29-1	-	TRBJ2-6	SVHSGSGANVLT
12	TRBV5-1	TRBD2	TRBJ2-3	ASRTSASTDTQY
10	TRBV19	-	TRBJ1-2	ASSIYEDGYT
13	TRBV5-1	-	TRBJ2-5	ASSLEAGQGETQY
13	TRBV7-9	TRBD1	TRBJ2-5	ASSLSRDRGETQY
11	TRBV7-2	TRBD1	TRBJ2-7	ASSLTGDDEQY
13	TRBV5-1	TRBD1	TRBJ1-2	ASSFTGGVNYGYT
12	TRBV7-3	TRBD2	TRBJ2-7	ASSLTSGTYEQY
11	TRBV30	TRBD1	TRBJ1-3	AWLSTGAGTIY
13	TRBV6-5	TRBD2	TRBJ2-6	ASMGGNSGANVLT
12	TRBV28	-	TRBJ1-2	ASRAGGGNYGYT
10	TRBV6-5	TRBD1	TRBJ1-1	ASRLGQGEAF
14	TRBV5-4	TRBD1	TRBJ2-5	ASSLAPTGVGETQY
10	TRBV7-9	-	TRBJ2-7	ASSSNTYEQY
13	TRBV7-9	TRBD1	TRBJ2-1	ASSSGGGEFNEQF
10	TRBV19	-	TRBJ1-6	ASSSDNSPLH
12	TRBV5-4	-	TRBJ2-5	ASSPRAETSTQY
12	TRBV6-6	TRBD2	TRBJ2-7	ASAASGDSYEQY
15	TRBV4-2	TRBD1	TRBJ2-7	ASSQDLRGQGAYEQY
12	TRBV18	-	TRBJ1-6	ASSGQRFNSPLH
10	TRBV6-1	-	TRBJ2-3	ASRTSTDTQY
13	TRBV4-1	TRBD1	-	ASSQVPGQLYEQY
12	TRBV11-2	TRBD2	TRBJ2-3	ASSLAAGADTQY
13	TRBV11-2	-	TRBJ2-7	ASSFGQPGSYEQY
11	TRBV19	-	TRBJ1-1	ASSTHLNTEAF
15	TRBV4-2	TRBD1	TRBJ1-2	ASSQDPTGGSNYGYT
15	TRBV27	-	TRBJ2-7	ASSSPPGRATSYEQY
11	TRBV6-1	-	TRBJ1-1	ASSFRLQGEAF
16	TRBV4-2	TRBD2	TRBJ2-7	ASSQDLTSGTTSYEQY
13	TRBV2	TRBD1	TRBJ2-2	ASSSQGADTGELF
12	TRBV9	TRBD2	TRBJ2-1	ASSVDSSGGIQF
13	TRBV6-1	TRBD1	TRBJ1-5	ASHGTGAGDQPQH
11	TRBV2	TRBD1	TRBJ1-5	ASSVTGDQPQH